These 14 T cell receptor beta chains originate from one sample sequenced in a study of T cells in women clearing cervical HPV infection. Measured with immunoSEQ multiplex PCR; TCRdb has only the in-frame clones, and not every one. This sample's table reports under 20,000 clones. Sequenced sample: blood buffy coat. The receptors were gathered from a woman aged 18 to 75 with a cervical HPV16 infection that either progressed to CIN3+ or cleared (not recorded which).

Points on this clone: With the read ending 3 residues before the CDR3 end, the germline J gene is used to fill in that end. This chain connects TRBV5-1 to TRBJ1-6; D may be TRBD1 (6 bases). The V and J ends lost 4 bases and 6 bases respectively, with 14 bases between them. Germline CDR1 reads SGHRS; CDR2 reads YFSETQ. CDR3 length: 15 residues. The CDR3 loop reads CASSDLTGSNSPLHF. The CDR3 DNA, read in part, is TGCGCCAGCAGCGATCTTACAGGGAGTAATTCACCC.

As for this clone: The observed sequence ends 3 residues before the CDR3 terminus, with the missing tail filled in from the germline J gene. The chain carries TRBV9 and TRBJ1-2; perhaps TRBD1 as D (5 bases). This CDR3 region has 13 residues. CDR1 is SGDLS, CDR2 YYNGEE, per germline. The germline V and J ends were trimmed by 4 bases and 6 bases, with 13 bases remaining between them. The covered CDR3 bases are TGTGCCAGCAGCCCCTTGCAGGGCCATGGC. Translating gives CASSPLQGHG. The whole CDR3 region reads CASSPLQGHGYTF.

As concerns this clone: The read stops 3 residues short of the end of the CDR3; the missing end is completed from the germline J gene. This chain joins TRBV4-2 and TRBJ1-1, with unresolved D. Deletions cut 3 bases from V and 3 bases from J, with 8 bases between. Germline V CDR1 and CDR2: LGHNA, YNFKEQ. This CDR3 is 13 amino acids long. The CDR3 DNA, read in part, is TGTGCCAGCAGCCAGCGGCTCGACACTGAA. Translating gives CASSQRLDTE. The full-length CDR3 reads as CASSQRLDTEAFF.

As for this clone: The CDR3 end falls 3 residues outside the read, so it is completed with the germline J gene. The genes are TRBV20-1 and TRBJ2-2, with no clear D. The CDR3 runs to 14 residues. V lost 3 bases, J lost 0 bases, and 8 bases lay in between. Germline V CDR1 and CDR2: DFQATT, SNEGSKA (reference sequence). The chain's CDR3 is CSARVRTNTGELFF. The part of the CDR3 DNA that was read is TGCAGTGCTAGGGTCAGGACGAACACCGGGGAG.

This clone registers medium-sized (0.01 to 0.1%) by frequency. The read comes to an end 3 residues before the CDR3 does, leaving the germline J gene to fill in the end. V is TRBV2 and J is TRBJ2-4; a possible D gene is TRBD2 (6 bases). From germline, CDR1 is SNHLY and CDR2 FYNNEI. V lost 7 bases, J lost 1 base, and 23 bases lay in between. CDR3 length: 18 residues. Incomplete CDR3 DNA: TGTGCCAGCATTTTTCCGGGACTCCAATCGCCGGCCAAAAACATT. Its translation is CASIFPGLQSPAKNI. The full CDR3 protein is CASIFPGLQSPAKNIQYF.

CDR3 DNA, as far as it was read: TGTGCCTGGAGTGTTCAGGGGACAGGTTCACCC. Protein sequence: CAWSVQGTGSP. The full CDR3 is CAWSVQGTGSPLHF. This sequence joins TRBV30 and TRBJ1-6; 8 nucleotides align to TRBD1. With the read ending 3 residues before the CDR3 end, the germline J gene is used to fill in that end. The CDR3 spans 14 residues. The germline gives CDR1 GTSNPN, CDR2 SVGIG (reference sequence). The V segment lost 0 bases and the J segment 9 bases; nucleotides outside the gene matches: 4.

As for this clone: The read comes to an end 3 residues before the CDR3 does, leaving the germline J gene to fill in the end. The gene calls are TRBV30 and TRBJ1-5, with 9 bases identical to TRBD1. This CDR3 comprises 21 residues. V dropped 2 bases and J dropped 0; count of bases not matched to a gene: 20. Germline CDR1 reads GTSNPN; CDR2 reads SVGIG (reference sequence). The CDR3: CAWSPPPPGQGFGDSNQPQHF. The part of the CDR3 DNA that was read is TGTGCCTGGAGTCCTCCCCCCCCGGGACAGGGCTTTGGGGATAGCAATCAGCCC. The full variable domain, rest sourced from reference TRBV30 and TRBJ1-5, is SQTIHQWPATLVQPVGSPLSLECTVEGTSNPNLYWYRQAAGRGLQLLFYSVGIGQISSEVPQNLSASRPQDRQFILSSKKLLLSDSGFYLCAWSPPPPGQGFGDSNQPQHFGDGTRLSIL.

Of note for this clone: The read gets to within 3 residues of the CDR3 end, and the germline J gene fills in the rest. This rearrangement joins TRBV5-1 to TRBJ2-7; a weak D match, TRBD1 (6 bases). CDR1 is SGHRS and CDR2 is YFSETQ in the germline V gene. Between the trimmed V and J ends, which lost 3 bases and 1 base, there was a span of 14 bases. This CDR3 comprises 15 residues. The CDR3 DNA, read in part, is TGCGCCAGCAGCTCAGGGGACGCGCGGTCCTACGAG. This translates into CASSSGDARSYE. The entire CDR3 sequence reads CASSSGDARSYEQYF.

This CDR3 reads CASSFGTGWNSPLHF. The part of the CDR3 DNA that was read is TGTGCCAGCAGTTTTGGGACAGGGTGGAATTCACCC. The gene calls are TRBV27 and TRBJ1-6; 9 bases agree with TRBD1. The sequenced fragment ends 3 residues before the CDR3 boundary, so the rest is inferred from the germline J gene. V gave up 3 bases and J gave up 7 bases; unmatched junction bases: 4. Germline V gives CDR1 MNHEY, CDR2 SMNVEV (reference sequence). This CDR3 comprises 15 residues.

Details on this clone: The CDR3 extends 3 residues past the end of the read, so its final part is completed from the germline J gene. J is TRBJ2-3 and V is TRBV10-1; D may be TRBD2 (6 bases). Trimming stripped 3 bases from V and 6 bases from J, with 13 bases between. Germline CDR1 and CDR2: WNHNN and SYGVQD (reference sequence). The length of the CDR3 is 14 residues. CDR3 protein: CASSDGGPRDTQYF. Incomplete CDR3 DNA: TGCGCCAGCAGTGACGGGGGACCACGGGATACG.

In the case of this clone: The observed sequence ends 3 residues before the CDR3 terminus, with the missing tail filled in from the germline J gene. V is TRBV6-2 or TRBV6-3 and J is TRBJ1-5, with D possibly TRBD1 on 5 matching bases. Germline values: CDR1 MNHEY, CDR2 SVGEGT. The CDR3 is 13 residues long. The V gene lost 10 bases and the J gene lost 0 bases, with 10 bases spanning the gap. The CDR3 loop reads CATRTHSNQPQHF. CDR3 DNA (partial): TGTGCCACCCGGACACATAGCAATCAGCCC.

With regard to this clone: The read is 3 residues too short to cover the CDR3 end, so that end is filled in from the germline J gene. The rearrangement links TRBV20-1 to TRBJ2-2; TRBD2 agrees at 8 bases. J was trimmed by 5 bases and V by 1 base; bases with no gene match: 15. Germline V gene sequence: CDR1 DFQATT, CDR2 SNEGSKA (reference sequence). This CDR3 contains 18 residues. The covered CDR3 bases are TGCAGTGCTAGAGTTTACCGGGGAGCGGGGGAACGGACCGGGGAG. Its protein is CSARVYRGAGERTGE. The whole CDR3 sequence reads CSARVYRGAGERTGELFF.

A note on this clone: The DNA ends 3 residues before the CDR3 does, and the rest of the CDR3 is filled in from the germline J gene. The rearrangement joins TRBV11-1 to TRBJ2-5, with D possibly matching TRBD1 (6 bases). Trimming took off 5 bases at V and 4 bases at J, with 17 bases between the two ends. CDR1 SGHAT and CDR2 FQDESV come from the germline V gene (reference sequence). The CDR3 consists of 15 residues. CDR3 bases read: TGTGCCAGCAGCACCCGGAACACAGGGTTAGAGACC. Translating gives CASSTRNTGLET. The complete CDR3 reads CASSTRNTGLETQYF. The variable domain in full, with the rest retrieved from reference TRBV11-1 and TRBJ2-5, is EAEVAQSPRYKITEKSQAVAFWCDPISGHATLYWYRQILGQGPELLVQFQDESVVDDSQLPKDRFSAERLKGVDSTLKIQPAELGDSAMYLCASSTRNTGLETQYFGPGTRLLVL.

Note on this clone: Coverage ceases 3 residues before the CDR3 finishes, and the germline J gene fills in the end. This chain uses TRBV29-1 with TRBJ1-2; D may be TRBD1 (6 bases). Germline V gene lookup returns CDR1 SQVTM and CDR2 ANQGSEA. The CDR3 runs to 12 residues. V was pared by 7 bases and J by 7 bases, with 16 bases between. The part of the CDR3 DNA that was read is TGCAGCGCCCCCAAGGGGGAGGGTGGC. This gives the protein CSAPKGEGG. The whole CDR3 protein is CSAPKGEGGYTF.